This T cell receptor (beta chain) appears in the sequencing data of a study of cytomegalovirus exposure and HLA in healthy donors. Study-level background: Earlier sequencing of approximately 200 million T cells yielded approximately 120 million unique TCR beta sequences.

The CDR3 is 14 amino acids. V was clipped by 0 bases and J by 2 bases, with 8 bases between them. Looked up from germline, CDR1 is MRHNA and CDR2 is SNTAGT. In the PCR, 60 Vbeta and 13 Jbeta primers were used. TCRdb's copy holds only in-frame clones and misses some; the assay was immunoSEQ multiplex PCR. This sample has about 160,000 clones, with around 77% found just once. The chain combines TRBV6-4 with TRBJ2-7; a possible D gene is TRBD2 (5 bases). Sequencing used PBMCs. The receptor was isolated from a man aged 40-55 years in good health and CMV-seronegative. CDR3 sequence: CASSDSLRAYEQYF. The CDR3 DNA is TGTGCCAGCAGTGACTCTTTGCGGGCCTACGAGCAGTACTTC.